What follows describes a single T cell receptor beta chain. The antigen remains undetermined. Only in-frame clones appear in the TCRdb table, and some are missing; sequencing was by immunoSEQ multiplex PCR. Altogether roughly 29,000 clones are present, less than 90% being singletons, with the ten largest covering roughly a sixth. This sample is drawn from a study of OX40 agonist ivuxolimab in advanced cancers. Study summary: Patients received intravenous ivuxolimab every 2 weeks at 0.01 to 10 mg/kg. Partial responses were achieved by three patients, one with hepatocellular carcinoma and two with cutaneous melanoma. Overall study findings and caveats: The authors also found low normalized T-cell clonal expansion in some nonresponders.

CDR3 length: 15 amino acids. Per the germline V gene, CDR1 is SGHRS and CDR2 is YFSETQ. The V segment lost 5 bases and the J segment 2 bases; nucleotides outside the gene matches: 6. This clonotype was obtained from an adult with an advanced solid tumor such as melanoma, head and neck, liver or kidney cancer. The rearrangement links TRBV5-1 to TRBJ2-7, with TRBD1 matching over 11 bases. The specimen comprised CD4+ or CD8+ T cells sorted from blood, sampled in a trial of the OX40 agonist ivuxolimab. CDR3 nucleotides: TGCGCCAGCAGGGAAGGACAGGGGGCGACCTACGAGCAGTACTTC. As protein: CASREGQGATYEQYF.